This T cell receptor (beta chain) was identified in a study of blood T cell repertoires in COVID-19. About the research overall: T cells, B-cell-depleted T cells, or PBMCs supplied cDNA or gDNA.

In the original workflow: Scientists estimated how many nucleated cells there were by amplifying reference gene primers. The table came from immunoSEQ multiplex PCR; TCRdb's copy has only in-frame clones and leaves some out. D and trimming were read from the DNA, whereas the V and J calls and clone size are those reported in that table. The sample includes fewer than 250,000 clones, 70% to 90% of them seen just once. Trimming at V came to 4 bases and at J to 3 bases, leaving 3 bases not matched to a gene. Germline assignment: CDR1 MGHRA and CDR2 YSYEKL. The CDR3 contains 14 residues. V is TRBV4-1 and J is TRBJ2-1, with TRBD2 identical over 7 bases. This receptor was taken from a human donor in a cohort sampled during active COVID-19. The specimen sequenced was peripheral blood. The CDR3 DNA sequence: TGCGCCAGCAGCCGAGGACTAGACTACAATGAGCAGTTCTTC. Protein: CASSRGLDYNEQFF.